This T cell receptor (beta chain) was sequenced during a study of T cell changes during pregnancy in multiple sclerosis. Assay: immunoSEQ multiplex PCR; the TCRdb copy retains only in-frame clones and omits some. This sample yields tens of thousands of clones, of which 88% are seen a single time; less than 4% belongs to the top ten. The junction had 7 bases not matched to a gene; V was cut back by 4 bases and J by 0 bases. CDR3 size: 16 residues. The germline V gene has CDR1 MNHEY and CDR2 SMNVEV (reference sequence). This clonotype was sampled from a female donor with multiple sclerosis, enrolled in a pregnancy study. The chain links TRBV27 to TRBJ1-1; 8 bases are shared with TRBD1. This specimen was peripheral blood, taken before pregnancy. The CDR3 DNA reads TGTGCCAGCAGTTCTCAGGGGGCGCGGGTGAACACTGAAGCTTTCTTT. It encodes CASSSQGARVNTEAFF.